This T cell receptor beta chain originates from a study of early T cells in non-severe SARS-CoV-2 infection (dated by TCRdb to the early 2020s). In terms of the full investigation: TCR sequencing used bulk RNA from unsorted whole blood, so alpha and beta chains could not be paired. Overall results and qualifications from the work: Matching against VDJdb was skewed toward anti-spike CD8 responses, likely underestimated virus-specific expansions, and missed private and CD4 specificities.

The library came from 5' RACE. Sequenced on a NextSeq 500. To correct for sequencing error and PCR bias, the TCR library protocol tagged individual cDNA molecules with unique molecular identifiers. Sequencing covered both TCR alpha and beta chains, and within each sample the abundances of alpha and beta sequences were tightly co-correlated. The paper's processing steps were these. Decombinator V4 was used to annotate the V gene, J gene and CDR3 of the TCR sequences. TCRs were defined as expanded if a significant change between any two time points was detected under a Poisson model with p below 0.0001. TCR abundances were normalised to the total number of TCRs sequenced per sample and were expressed as counts per million. MAIT TCRs were defined by TRAV1-2 paired with TRAJ12, TRAJ20 or TRAJ33, and iNKT TCRs by TRAV10 paired with TRAJ18. VDJdb, accessed 1 November 2021, was searched for CMV, EBV and SARS-CoV-2 annotated TCRs, excluding TCRs annotated for multiple antigens. TCRdb reprocessing: public reads trimmed at Q25 with fastp, clones called with MiXCR, in-frame beta chains kept. Under each unique CDR3 protein, matching rows form one entry showing the most common genes and DNA. TCRdb, rather than the study authors, made the V and J calls. The sample table contains about 48,000 distinct CDR3 sequences; only one count was recorded for over 7.5% of them. The ten top clones hold about 8.6% of the sample.

This clonotype was seen a handful of times. No antigen is known for it. No base-level quality is on record; no much larger clone is a single base apart. The CDR3, from cysteine to phenylalanine, totals 13 residues. Only the CDR3 DNA stays, 39 bases, in frame from base 1. The germline V gene supplies CDR1 MDHEN and CDR2 SYDVKM. Between the V and J ends, shortened by 6 bases and 2 bases respectively, the junction contains 10 bases. This was a case-control study nested in a cohort of healthcare workers in London, UK, who had nasopharyngeal swab PCR tests and blood samples taken every week. Between 23 and 31 March 2020, the week of the UK lockdown, healthcare workers were enrolled and then followed up weekly for as long as 16 weeks.

Material for sequencing was whole blood. This clonotype was obtained from an adult who was a healthcare worker with PCR-confirmed SARS-CoV-2 infection or an uninfected control (not recorded which). Recombination connected TRBV28 to TRBJ1-2; the D gene remains uncertain. The nucleotide sequence is given as TGTGCCAGCAGAGACGGACCGAACTATGGCTACACCTTC. Its coded protein is CASRDGPNYGYTF.